This TCR beta chain emerged from a study of blood T cells in healthy people across ages. Broader study findings: Samples with more naive T cells showed higher observed beta diversity.

Using a J-beta primer mix together with a sample-barcoded 5' primer, a second PCR was run for roughly 7 to 11 cycles. A template-switch adaptor that had 12 random nucleotides put a tag on each cDNA molecule. TCRdb independently ran MiXCR on the 5' RACE reads; one entry per CDR3 protein. The table has over a million distinct CDR3 sequences, around 39% seen once. Per the germline V gene, CDR1 is SNHLY and CDR2 is FYNNEI. V gave up 7 bases and J gave up 5 bases; unmatched junction bases: 4. The CDR3 spans 14 residues. Only one count was recorded for this clonotype. Its matching antigen is unknown. This chain uses TRBV2 with TRBJ2-7; TRBD2 matches 14 bases. What was sequenced was blood. The receptor was isolated from a woman aged 18-30 years in good health. CDR3 loop: CASKGLAGVHEQYF. The CDR3 DNA reads TGTGCCAGCAAGGGACTAGCGGGGGTCCACGAGCAGTACTTC.